This TCR beta chain emerged from a study of T-cell reconstitution after alpha-beta-depleted transplantation in children. Findings and caveats of the study: T-cell counts and diversity at one year following transplant were attributed mainly to newly produced T cells. Where alpha-beta T cells came from about two months after transplant was reportedly several hundred expanded graft clones.

Construction of the TCRbeta library involved unique molecular identifiers. TCRdb itself ran the PCR reads through MiXCR, one entry per CDR3 protein. The sample has 200,000 to 300,000 distinct CDR3 sequences; about 25% are singletons. This clonotype was counted many times. Its antigen remains unknown. J was trimmed by 2 bases and V by 5 bases; bases with no gene match: 15. The CDR3 consists of 19 residues. CDR1 is MDHEN and CDR2 is SYDVKM in the germline V gene. The sequence was obtained from a girl aged 2 to 9 with Fanconi anemia, due to receive a stem cell transplant. The chain joins TRBV28 to TRBJ2-7, with 13 bases aligning to TRBD2. Sample: PBMCs, taken before TCRalphabeta/CD19-depleted stem cell transplant. The CDR3 here is CASSLPTGLAGVNPYEQYF. CDR3 DNA: TGTGCCAGCAGTCTACCCACCGGACTAGCGGGAGTTAACCCCTACGAGCAGTACTTC.